The 18 T cell receptor beta chains below come from one sample, sequenced in a study of T-cell reconstitution after alpha-beta-depleted transplantation in children. Preparing the TCRbeta library involved the use of unique molecular identifiers. TCRdb used MiXCR to reprocess the PCR reads, holding one entry per CDR3 protein. Counted here are approximately 390,000 distinct CDR3 sequences, about 11% occurring once; the ten biggest clones make up roughly 5%. The sequencing used PBMCs from the stem cell graft donor, collected from the stem cell graft. The receptors originated from a human donor who donated a stem cell graft to a child with acute myeloid leukemia.

This clonotype was observed many times. J is TRBJ2-2 and V is TRBV5-1; 14 nucleotides agree with TRBD2. Trimming at V came to 4 bases and at J to 4 bases, leaving 3 bases not matched to a gene. The length of the CDR3 is 16 residues. The germline CDR1 and CDR2 sequences are SGHRS and YFSETQ. The CDR3 loop reads CASSQGLAGATGELFF. The CDR3 coding sequence is TGCGCCAGCAGCCAGGGACTAGCGGGAGCCACCGGGGAGCTGTTTTTT.

The chain recombines TRBV7-9 with TRBJ1-4; D is possibly TRBD1 (6 bases). The germline V gene has CDR1 SEHNR and CDR2 FQNEAQ (reference sequence). The CDR3 sequence is 15 residues long. Deletions cut 3 bases from V and 1 base from J, with 9 bases between. The DNA of the CDR3 is TGTGCCAGCAGCTTTCGCAGGGGAACTAATGAAAAACTGTTTTTT. Translation gives CASSFRRGTNEKLFF.

The chain carries TRBV27 and TRBJ2-5; no reliable D call. This CDR3 is built from 13 residues. Looked up from germline, CDR1 is MNHEY and CDR2 is SMNVEV (reference sequence). V was pared by 6 bases and J by 1 base, with 9 bases between. The CDR3 DNA is TGTGCCAGCAGAACCGGGCTCCAAGAGACCCAGTACTTC. Translated, it gives CASRTGLQETQYF.

This chain joins TRBV9 and TRBJ2-6; perhaps D is TRBD1 or TRBD2 (5 bases each). The V and J ends lost 0 bases and 3 bases respectively, with 7 bases between them. CDR1 is SGDLS, CDR2 YYNGEE, per germline. The CDR3 covers 15 residues. The CDR3 DNA follows: TGTGCCAGCAGCGTAGTGGGGGTTGGGGCCAACGTCCTGACTTTC. As protein: CASSVVGVGANVLTF.

There are a few counts of this clonotype. The J gene is TRBJ1-1, the V gene TRBV20-1; 10 nucleotides align to TRBD1. Unmatched junction bases numbered 5, after V lost 5 bases and J lost 2 bases. Looked up from germline, CDR1 is DFQATT and CDR2 is SNEGSKA (reference sequence). This CDR3 has 14 amino acids. The CDR3 DNA reads as TGCAGTGCTGATGACAGGGGGCGAAACACTGAAGCTTTCTTT. It yields the protein CSADDRGRNTEAFF.

At least ten counts were recorded for this clonotype. The chain employs TRBV18 and TRBJ2-5; no definite D call. Trimming cost V 1 base and J 5 bases, with 11 bases left between them. Per germline, CDR1 KGHSH and CDR2 LQKENI. The CDR3 extends over 14 amino acids. CDR3: CASSPRSPAETQYF. In nucleotides, the CDR3 is TGTGCCAGCTCACCACGTTCACCGGCCGAGACCCAGTACTTC.

The chain uses TRBV18 and TRBJ1-4; D perhaps matches TRBD1 (5 bases). The germline V gene encodes CDR1 KGHSH and CDR2 LQKENI. Trimming removed 5 bases from V and 0 bases from J, with 13 bases in between. This CDR3 contains 16 residues. DNA for the CDR3: TGTGCCAGCTCAGGACAAGAGGTTGCAACTAATGAAAAACTGTTTTTT. It encodes CASSGQEVATNEKLFF.

The chain joins TRBV4-2 to TRBJ2-2, with TRBD1 matching 9 bases. Germline assignment: CDR1 LGHNA and CDR2 YNFKEQ. The CDR3 loop spans 16 amino acids. The V gene end was trimmed by 1 base and the J gene end by 5 bases; junction bases not matched to a gene: 5. The chain's CDR3 is CASSQALTGGTGELFF. The CDR3 region has the DNA TGTGCCAGCAGCCAAGCGTTGACAGGGGGTACCGGGGAGCTGTTTTTT.

The genes are TRBV6-2 or TRBV6-3 and TRBJ2-7; tentatively, D is TRBD1 (7 bases). CDR1 is MNHEY, CDR2 SVGEGT, per germline. The CDR3 totals 15 residues. V lost 2 bases and J 7 bases, leaving 18 bases between the germline ends. The CDR3 sequence is CASSYGGTAAREQYV. DNA for the CDR3: TGTGCCAGCAGTTACGGGGGGACAGCGGCGAGGGAGCAGTACGTC.

This clonotype has a handful of counts. This chain joins TRBV24-1 and TRBJ1-3; a possible D gene is TRBD1 (5 bases). The CDR3 runs 16 residues. The V gene lost 10 bases and the J gene lost 3 bases, with 21 bases spanning the gap. Germline CDR1 KGHDR, CDR2 SFDVKD. The CDR3 sequence: CATPGHSDLCGNTIYF. The CDR3 DNA reads TGTGCCACGCCCGGACACTCGGATCTCTGTGGAAACACCATATATTTT.

The chain carries TRBV7-6 and TRBJ2-3; D is uncertain. CDR1 and CDR2 (germline): SGHVS, FNYEAQ. Trimming cost V 1 base and J 0 bases, with 11 bases left between them. The CDR3 extends over 16 amino acids. This CDR3 reads CASSLGIGPSTDTQYF. CDR3 bases: TGTGCCAGCAGCTTAGGTATCGGGCCTAGCACAGATACGCAGTATTTT. Full variable domain (remainder filled in from reference TRBV7-6 and TRBJ2-3): GAGVSQSPRYKVTKRGQDVALRCDPISGHVSLYWYRQALGQGPEFLTYFNYEAQQDKSGLPNDRFSAERPEGSISTLTIQRTEQRDSAMYRCASSLGIGPSTDTQYFGPGTRLTVL.

This clonotype was detected a few times. J is TRBJ1-1 and V is TRBV20-1; D not resolved. Trimming stripped 1 base from V and 2 bases from J, with 11 bases between. From germline, CDR1 is DFQATT and CDR2 SNEGSKA (reference sequence). CDR3 size: 14 residues. CDR3 sequence (DNA): TGCAGTGCTAGAGTGTTTGAGGGAAACACTGAAGCTTTCTTT. Amino acid sequence: CSARVFEGNTEAFF.

This clonotype occurred a few times. The chain combines TRBV11-2 with TRBJ2-5, with 8 bases lining up with TRBD2. V shed 1 base, J shed 5 bases, and the junction held 9 bases outside the gene matches. Germline V gene sequence: CDR1 SGHAT, CDR2 FQNNGV. The CDR3 is 16 residues long. Written as DNA, the CDR3 is TGTGCCAGCAGCTTAGCCGCGGGGGGCTCGGGGGAGACCCAGTACTTC. It specifies CASSLAAGGSGETQYF.

This clonotype was recorded a few times. The chain is built from TRBV29-1 and TRBJ2-3, with D possibly being TRBD1 (5 bases). The CDR3 covers 15 residues. V dropped 4 bases and J dropped 2 bases, with 16 bases sitting between them. Germline V gives CDR1 SQVTM, CDR2 ANQGSEA. CDR3 amino acids: CSVADSLEHTDTQYF. The CDR3 DNA sequence: TGCAGCGTTGCCGACAGCCTGGAGCACACAGATACGCAGTATTTT.

V is TRBV2 and J is TRBJ2-2, with 7 bases lining up with TRBD1. V dropped 8 bases and J dropped 1; count of bases not matched to a gene: 7. Germline CDR1 SNHLY, CDR2 FYNNEI. The CDR3 runs to 15 residues. The CDR3 is CASRRGTVNTGELFF. In nucleotides, the CDR3 is TGTGCCAGCCGGAGAGGGACAGTGAACACCGGGGAGCTGTTTTTT.

This clonotype was seen repeatedly, ten times or more. The chain combines TRBV5-1 with TRBJ2-3; D may be TRBD1 (6 bases). This CDR3 region has 14 residues. The germline gives CDR1 SGHRS, CDR2 YFSETQ. Trimming stripped 0 bases from V and 4 bases from J, with 9 bases between. The CDR3 DNA reads TGCGCCAGCAGCTTGGGACAGGATGCAGATACGCAGTATTTT. Its protein product is CASSLGQDADTQYF.

This clonotype was counted many times. The genes are TRBV20-1 and TRBJ2-7; weak D call: TRBD2 (6 bases). The CDR3 extends over 14 amino acids. Trimming left V 3 bases short and J 3 bases short, with 15 bases between. The germline V gene encodes CDR1 DFQATT and CDR2 SNEGSKA (reference sequence). CDR3 sequence (DNA): TGCAGTGCTAGCTACCAGGGAGGTAGCTACGAGCAGTACTTC. Protein product: CSASYQGGSYEQYF.

This clonotype was detected only a few times. The gene calls are TRBV15 and TRBJ2-6; possibly TRBD1 for D (5 bases). The V end was cut by 3 bases, the J end by 2 bases, with 5 bases between. In germline, CDR1 is LNHNV, CDR2 YYDKDF (reference sequence). This CDR3 is 14 amino acids long. The CDR3 bases are TGTGCCACCAGCAGGACAGCTGGGGCCAACGTCCTGACTTTC. Translated, it gives CATSRTAGANVLTF.